The following is a T cell receptor beta chain sequence with its context. Every isolated RNA sample was fully reverse transcribed, so sequencing captured expressed TCRB transcripts. Libraries were prepared by immunoSEQ multiplex PCR; TCRdb keeps only in-frame clonotypes and omits some of them. The sample yields around 400,000 clones, roughly 16% seen once. V was pared by 5 bases and J by 2 bases, with 17 bases between. Germline CDR1 SNHLY, CDR2 FYNNEI. The CDR3 has 16 amino acids. The sample is drawn from a study of beta chain features in type 1 diabetes. Sequencing input: naive CD4+ T cells from blood. This sequence was found in a woman aged 18-35 years in good health. The rearrangement uses TRBV2 and TRBJ2-3, with D possibly TRBD2 on 6 matching bases. CDR3 in DNA: TGTGCCAGCAGTCAGACCGGGCGGGGTATCACAGATACGCAGTATTTT. Translated, it gives CASSQTGRGITDTQYF.